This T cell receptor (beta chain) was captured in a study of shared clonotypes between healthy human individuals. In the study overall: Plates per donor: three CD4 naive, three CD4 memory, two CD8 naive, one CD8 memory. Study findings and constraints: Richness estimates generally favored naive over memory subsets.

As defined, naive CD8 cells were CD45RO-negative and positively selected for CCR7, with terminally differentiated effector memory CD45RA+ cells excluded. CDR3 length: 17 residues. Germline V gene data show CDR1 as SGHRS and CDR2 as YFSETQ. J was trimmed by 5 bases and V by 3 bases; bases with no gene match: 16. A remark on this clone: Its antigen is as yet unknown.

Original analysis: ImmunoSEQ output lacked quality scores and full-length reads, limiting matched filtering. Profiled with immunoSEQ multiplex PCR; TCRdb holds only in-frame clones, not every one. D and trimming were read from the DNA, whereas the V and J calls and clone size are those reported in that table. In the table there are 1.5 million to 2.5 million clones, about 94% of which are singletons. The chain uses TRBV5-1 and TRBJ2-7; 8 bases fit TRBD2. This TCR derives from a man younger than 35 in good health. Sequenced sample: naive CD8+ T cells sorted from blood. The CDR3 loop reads CASSSFPQRERSHEQYF. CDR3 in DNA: TGCGCCAGCAGCTCATTTCCTCAGCGGGAGAGGAGCCACGAGCAGTACTTC.